The T cell receptor beta chain described here comes from a study of T cell clonality in common variable immunodeficiency. Trimming cost V 1 base and J 4 bases; bases outside gene matches: 3. The CDR3 has 15 residues. The germline V gene has CDR1 SGHDT and CDR2 YYEEEE. Study-level results: Reportedly, TCR beta sequences from common variable immunodeficiency showed fewer deletions and N-nucleotide insertions. CVID subjects showed higher TCRbeta clonality than healthy controls.

Libraries were prepared by immunoSEQ multiplex PCR; TCRdb keeps only in-frame clonotypes and omits some of them. Listed here are under 45,000 clones without any singletons, the top ten holding over 1.3%. Both groups were predominantly of Caucasian heritage. In its sample, this clone was seen many times. What it binds is not known. Read data end 3 residues before the CDR3 end; the end is taken from the germline J gene. The sequence was obtained from a person aged 18-69 years in good health. The source material was peripheral blood mononuclear cells. The chain employs TRBV5-6 and TRBJ2-3; TRBD2 aligns across 10 bases. Here the CDR3 reads CASSLRLAGADTQYF. The sequenced part of the CDR3 DNA is TGTGCCAGCAGCTTGAGGCTAGCGGGAGCAGATACG.